The next 17 T cell receptor beta chains were all read from a single sample in a study of tumor-infiltrating lymphocytes in oesophageal squamous cell carcinoma. From the PCR reads, TCRdb called clonotypes with MiXCR, one entry per CDR3 protein. The sample lists some 19,000 distinct CDR3 sequences, approximately 40% occurring once. Material for sequencing was esophageal tumor tissue. The receptors were sampled from a male donor with esophageal squamous cell carcinoma.

This clonotype has at least ten counts. The chain links TRBV28 to TRBJ1-1; the match to TRBD1 covers 10 bases. Germline CDR1 is MDHEN and CDR2 is SYDVKM. There are 16 residues in the CDR3. With V trimmed by 4 bases and J by 4 bases, 9 bases remained unmatched. This chain's CDR3 is CASSYRTGGGFTEAFF. DNA of the CDR3: TGTGCCAGCAGTTACAGGACAGGGGGAGGTTTCACTGAAGCTTTCTTT.

The V and J genes are TRBV29-1 and TRBJ1-2; 7 bases map to TRBD1. J lost 2 bases, V lost 6 bases, and 0 bases had no gene match. The CDR3 has 11 amino acids. The germline V gene has CDR1 SQVTM and CDR2 ANQGSEA. This CDR3 is CSVTGNYGYTF. CDR3 DNA sequence: TGCAGCGTGACAGGGAACTATGGCTACACCTTC.

This clonotype was detected ten times or more. This chain joins TRBV28 and TRBJ2-7; D is unclear. Germline V CDR1 and CDR2: MDHEN, SYDVKM. V was trimmed by 8 bases and J by 0 bases, leaving 8 bases between them. The CDR3 covers 12 residues. The CDR3 spells CASQEGSYEQYF. CDR3 DNA sequence: TGTGCCAGCCAAGAAGGCTCCTACGAGCAGTACTTC.

This clonotype is medium-sized (0.01 to 0.1%) within its sample. This chain joins TRBV6-6 and TRBJ1-2, with a tentative D call TRBD1 (6 bases). The germline V and J ends were trimmed by 0 bases and 4 bases, with 12 bases remaining between them. The CDR3 runs to 15 residues. Germline CDR1 MNHNY, CDR2 SVGAGI (reference sequence). CDR3 nucleotides: TGTGCCAGCAGTTACTCGCCAGGGGCCAGCTATGGCTACACCTTC. Residues: CASSYSPGASYGYTF.

In its sample, this clonotype was seen a few times. The rearrangement uses TRBV10-3 and TRBJ2-5, with 10 bases aligning to TRBD2. Germline V gene lookup returns CDR1 ENHRY and CDR2 SYGVKD. The V segment lost 0 bases and the J segment 5 bases; nucleotides outside the gene matches: 3. This CDR3 spans 15 amino acids. CDR3 DNA sequence: TGTGCCATCAGTGAGTCGCTAGCGGGAGTTGAGACCCAGTACTTC. Protein sequence: CAISESLAGVETQYF.

As to this clonotype: The missing conserved phenylalanine or tryptophan at the end of this CDR3 makes a read error likely. No DNA is shown, since the ends of the CDR3 on it are uncertain; the CDR3 is the one TCRdb lists. This rearrangement joins TRBV13 to TRBJ2-7; the table names TRBD1, a call not compared with the DNA. The CDR3 is made up of 17 amino acids, end residues included. CDR1 PRHDT and CDR2 FYEKMQ come from the germline V gene (reference sequence). This CDR3 is CASTLGTGFSYGYTFGS.

V gene TRBV7-6 combines with J gene TRBJ2-4; 12 bases map to TRBD2. The J call is doubtful: the DNA matches TRBJ2-5 better. Germline values: CDR1 SGHVS, CDR2 FNYEAQ. This CDR3 contains 19 residues. The CDR3 is CASSLSLWTSGANKETQYF. As DNA, the CDR3 is TGTGCCAGCAGCTTAAGTTTATGGACTAGCGGGGCGAACAAAGAGACCCAGTACTTC.

The table lists this clonotype with many counts. The chain uses TRBV10-2 and TRBJ1-1; TRBD1 aligns across 9 bases. The CDR3 covers 17 residues. J was trimmed by 1 base and V by 1 base; bases with no gene match: 7. CDR1 is WSHSY and CDR2 is SAAADI in the germline V gene. CDR3 protein: CASSEYRQGVQNTEAFF. CDR3 nucleotides: TGCGCCAGCAGTGAGTATAGACAGGGGGTCCAGAACACTGAAGCTTTCTTT.

This clonotype was found once. A junction end diverges from the germline sequence, so it may reflect a read error. This sequence joins TRBV7-2 and TRBJ2-3; no clear D gene. Germline CDR1 SGHTA, CDR2 FQGNSA. CDR3 size: 14 residues. This chain's CDR3 is CASSLTESFSKKYF. CDR3 nucleotides: TGTGCCAGCAGCTTAACAGAAAGTTTTAGCAAAAAGTACTTC.

The chain joins TRBV20-1 to TRBJ1-1; D is unresolved. CDR3 length equals 15 residues. V dropped 1 base and J dropped 0 bases, with 12 bases sitting between them. Germline V CDR1 and CDR2: DFQATT, SNEGSKA (reference sequence). CDR3 nucleotide sequence: TGCAGTGCTAGAGGGGGTTTAAGAATGAACACTGAAGCTTTCTTT. It specifies CSARGGLRMNTEAFF.

This clonotype was seen more than once but under ten times. The chain employs TRBV18 and TRBJ2-6, with D hard to call. V dropped 5 bases and J dropped 0 bases, with 8 bases sitting between them. CDR3 length: 15 residues. CDR1 and CDR2 from the germline V gene are KGHSH and LQKENI. This CDR3 is CASSGQSSGANVLTF. For the CDR3, the DNA is TGTGCCAGCTCAGGGCAGAGCTCTGGGGCCAACGTCCTGACTTTC.

This clonotype has a count of ten or more. The J gene is TRBJ2-4, the V gene TRBV6-1; 7 nucleotides match TRBD1. Near its end, the DNA agrees better with TRBJ2-1, so the J call may be wrong. Germline V gene lookup returns CDR1 MNHNS and CDR2 SASEGT. The CDR3 has 15 amino acids. The CDR3 coding sequence is TGTGCCAGCAGTCATCGGACAGGATTCACAGAGACCCAGTTCTTC. Translated: CASSHRTGFTETQFF.

This clonotype was counted ten times or more. The V and J genes are TRBV12-3 or TRBV12-4 and TRBJ1-6; D is ambiguous. This CDR3 has 14 amino acids. V lost 5 bases and J lost 3, with 8 bases in between. The CDR3 sequence: CASSVTGYNSPLHF. The CDR3 DNA follows: TGTGCCAGCAGTGTGACGGGCTATAATTCACCCCTCCACTTT.

This clonotype was found a few times. The chain employs TRBV5-6 and TRBJ2-1; 9 bases fit TRBD2. V dropped 0 bases and J dropped 10; count of bases not matched to a gene: 17. The CDR3 sequence is 18 residues long. Germline loops: CDR1 SGHDT, CDR2 YYEEEE. The CDR3 DNA sequence: TGTGCCAGCAGCTTGGTCGCTAGCGGGAAAATTAGAGACTACGAGCAGTTCTTC. Its protein is CASSLVASGKIRDYEQFF.

This chain connects TRBV6-6 to TRBJ2-3; possible D gene TRBD2, 6 bases. The V end lost 8 bases, the J end lost 2 bases, and 11 bases lay between the germline ends. The CDR3 contains 13 residues. CDR1 and CDR2 from the germline V gene are MNHNY and SVGAGI (reference sequence). CDR3 sequence: CASGTGDTDTQYF. The CDR3 DNA sequence: TGTGCCAGCGGAACGGGAGACACAGATACGCAGTATTTT.

This clonotype was counted many times. The junction shows a germline mismatch at one end, possibly a read error. The chain couples TRBV12-3 or TRBV12-4 to TRBJ2-2; a weak D match, TRBD2 (5 bases). The CDR3 has 13 residues. CDR3 loop: CASRTGNPGELFF. CDR3 DNA sequence: TGTGCCAGCAGGACCGGGAACCCCGGGGAGCTGTTTTTT.

The chain has TRBV4-2 and TRBJ1-3; the D is unclear. The CDR3 length is 15 residues. The germline gives CDR1 LGHNA, CDR2 YNFKEQ. Between the trimmed V and J ends, which lost 0 bases and 0 bases, there was a span of 6 bases. The CDR3 is CASSQDLDSGNTIYF. CDR3 sequence (DNA): TGTGCCAGCAGCCAAGATCTGGACTCTGGAAACACCATATATTTT.